A single sample is the source of the 16 T cell receptor beta chains below, sequenced in a study of blood T cell repertoires in COVID-19. Using immunoSEQ multiplex PCR, the repertoire was profiled, and TCRdb retains in-frame clones only, with some absent. Altogether 220,000 or so clones are present, about 83% being singletons, with the ten largest covering 5.5% to 7.5%. Material for sequencing was PBMCs or T cells enriched from blood (not recorded which). These receptors were taken from a woman aged 35 to 49 who had recovered from COVID-19.

The chain joins TRBV9 to TRBJ1-5; D is perhaps TRBD1 (5 bases). Germline V gene data show CDR1 as SGDLS and CDR2 as YYNGEE. The CDR3 has 14 residues. V shed 2 bases and J shed 5 bases, with 11 bases lying between them. Here the CDR3 reads CASSVTGEDQPQHF. The CDR3 DNA reads as TGTGCCAGCAGCGTTACAGGAGAAGATCAGCCCCAGCATTTT.

V usage is TRBV14 and J usage is TRBJ2-4; 10 bases fit TRBD1. CDR1 and CDR2 (germline): SGHDN, FVKESK. The CDR3 totals 11 residues. After removal of 5 bases from V and 15 bases from J, the junction contained 4 bases not matched to a gene. CDR3 bases: TGTGCCAGCAGCGACAGGGGGCGTTTGTACTTC. The encoded protein is CASSDRGRLYF.

A word on this clone: One end of the junction does not line up with germline, which may come from a read error. This chain uses TRBV28 with TRBJ1-1; 8 nucleotides match TRBD1. The germline V gene encodes CDR1 MDHEN and CDR2 SYDVKM. The CDR3 loop spans 11 amino acids. The CDR3 spells CFTGGVTEAFF. DNA of the CDR3: TGCTTTACAGGGGGTGTCACTGAAGCTTTCTTT.

This chain links TRBV6-5 with TRBJ2-7, with 10 bases identical to TRBD2. CDR3 size: 14 residues. Germline CDR1 reads MNHEY; CDR2 reads SVGAGI. V lost 7 bases, J lost 4 bases, and 7 bases stayed unmatched. The CDR3 loop reads CASKMSGRGYEQYF. The CDR3 DNA is TGTGCCAGCAAAATGAGCGGGAGGGGATACGAGCAGTACTTC.

The chain employs TRBV7-2 and TRBJ2-7, with D possibly being TRBD2 (5 bases). The CDR3 totals 15 residues. The germline gives CDR1 SGHTA, CDR2 FQGNSA. V shed 1 base and J shed 0 bases, with 10 bases lying between them. The CDR3 nucleotides are TGTGCCAGCAGCTTAGGGGGAGCGACCTCCTACGAGCAGTACTTC. The encoded protein is CASSLGGATSYEQYF.

The V and J genes are TRBV25-1 and TRBJ2-2, with D perhaps matching TRBD2 (7 bases). Trimming pared 0 bases from V and 3 bases from J, leaving 11 bases between. The CDR3 extends over 16 amino acids. Germline loops: CDR1 MGHDK, CDR2 SYGVNS. CDR3 protein: CASSEYGGAHTGELFF. The DNA of the CDR3 is TGTGCCAGCAGTGAATATGGGGGGGCTCACACCGGGGAGCTGTTTTTT.

This chain uses TRBV28 with TRBJ1-2; 8 bases agree with TRBD1. Per germline, CDR1 MDHEN and CDR2 SYDVKM. V gave up 0 bases and J gave up 8 bases; unmatched junction bases: 8. The CDR3 runs 15 residues. CDR3 sequence: CASSLWGQVSHGYTF. In DNA form, the CDR3 reads TGTGCCAGCAGTTTATGGGGACAGGTTTCTCACGGCTACACCTTC.

The rearrangement joins TRBV25-1 to TRBJ2-2; possible D gene TRBD2, 7 bases. This CDR3 is 16 amino acids long. CDR1 and CDR2 from the germline V gene are MGHDK and SYGVNS. Trimming left V 1 base short and J 6 bases short, with 15 bases between. CDR3 region: CASSESGGRMAGELFF. CDR3 nucleotide sequence: TGTGCCAGCAGTGAATCCGGGGGGCGGATGGCCGGGGAGCTGTTTTTT.

The chain recombines TRBV7-8 with TRBJ1-4, with TRBD1 matching over 9 bases. Germline-derived CDR1 and CDR2 are SGHVS and FQNEAQ. There are 17 residues in the CDR3. The V gene end was trimmed by 5 bases and the J gene end by 2 bases; junction bases not matched to a gene: 9. The CDR3 here is CASSPYRGTGTNEKLFF. Here the CDR3 DNA reads TGTGCCAGCAGCCCATACAGGGGGACAGGGACTAATGAAAAACTGTTTTTT.

This sequence joins TRBV7-6 and TRBJ2-1; D unclear. The length of the CDR3 is 15 residues. Looked up from germline, CDR1 is SGHVS and CDR2 is FNYEAQ. The V end was cut by 1 base, the J end by 8 bases, with 15 bases between. The DNA of the CDR3 is TGTGCCAGCAGCTTAGGTCTAGTAGGCATAGATGAGCAGTTCTTC. Translating gives CASSLGLVGIDEQFF.

The gene calls are TRBV5-1 and TRBJ2-2; TRBD2 is a possible D gene (5 bases). The length of the CDR3 is 16 residues. V was cut by 0 bases and J by 1 base, with 10 bases left in between. From germline, CDR1 is SGHRS and CDR2 YFSETQ. The CDR3 nucleotides are TGCGCCAGCAGCTTGGAGGTTAGCGAGAACACCGGGGAGCTGTTTTTT. Protein: CASSLEVSENTGELFF.

The chain recombines TRBV6-5 with TRBJ2-7, with 7 bases lining up with TRBD1. V gave up 2 bases and J gave up 1 base; unmatched junction bases: 8. The CDR3 extends over 16 amino acids. CDR1 MNHEY and CDR2 SVGAGI come from the germline V gene. The CDR3 loop reads CASSYDRAPCSYEQYV. Here the CDR3 DNA reads TGTGCCAGCAGTTACGACAGGGCTCCTTGTTCCTACGAGCAGTACGTC.

This sequence joins TRBV3-1 (or the pseudogene TRBV3-2) and TRBJ2-1; TRBD2 matches at 11 bases. V shed 1 base and J 5 bases; nucleotides not matched to a gene: 7. The CDR3 totals 17 residues. Germline assignment: CDR1 LGHDT and CDR2 YNNKEL (reference sequence). CDR3 region: CASSQAPTSGTHNEQFF. The CDR3 nucleotides are TGTGCCAGCAGCCAAGCCCCGACTAGCGGGACCCACAATGAGCAGTTCTTC.

V gene TRBV4-1 combines with J gene TRBJ1-3; 8 positions match TRBD1. V lost 1 base and J lost 4; bases outside the gene matches: 9. CDR3 length equals 17 residues. Germline V gene data show CDR1 as MGHRA and CDR2 as YSYEKL. CDR3 in DNA: TGCGCCAGCAGCCAAGGGGGGCAGGGGGCGCTCGGAAACACCATATATTTT. This gives the protein CASSQGGQGALGNTIYF.

The chain links TRBV6-2 or TRBV6-3 to TRBJ1-5; a possible D gene is TRBD1 (5 bases). Germline CDR1 MNHEY, CDR2 SVGEGT. The germline V and J ends were trimmed by 5 bases and 4 bases, with 12 bases remaining between them. CDR3 length equals 14 residues. Written as DNA, the CDR3 is TGTGCCAGCAGTCAGGGTTCTTGGAATCAGCCCCAGCATTTT. It encodes CASSQGSWNQPQHF.

The CDR3: CASSSLGTSGSALNEQFF. The DNA of the CDR3 is TGTGCCAGCAGCTCGCTAGGGACTAGCGGGAGCGCGCTTAATGAGCAGTTCTTC. The chain uses TRBV7-3 and TRBJ2-1; 14 positions match TRBD2. V shed 4 bases and J 7 bases; nucleotides not matched to a gene: 12. This CDR3 comprises 18 residues. Looked up from germline, CDR1 is SGHTA and CDR2 is FQGTGA.